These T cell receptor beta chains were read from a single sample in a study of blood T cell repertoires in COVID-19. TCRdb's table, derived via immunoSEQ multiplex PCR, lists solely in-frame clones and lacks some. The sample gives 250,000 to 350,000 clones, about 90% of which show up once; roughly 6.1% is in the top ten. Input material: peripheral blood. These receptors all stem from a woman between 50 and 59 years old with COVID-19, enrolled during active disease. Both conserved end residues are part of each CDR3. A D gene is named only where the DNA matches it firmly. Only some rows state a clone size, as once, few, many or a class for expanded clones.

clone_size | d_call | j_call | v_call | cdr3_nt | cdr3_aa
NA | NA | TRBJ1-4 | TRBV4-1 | TGCGCCAGCAGCCAAGTCCTCCTTAATGAAAAACTGTTTTTT | CASSQVLLNEKLFF
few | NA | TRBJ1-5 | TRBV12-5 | TGTGCTAGTGGTTTCGTCAGGGTACAGCCCCAGCATTTT | CASGFVRVQPQHF
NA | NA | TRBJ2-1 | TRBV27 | TGTGCCAGCAGTTCTAACTGGGACACCATCTCCTACAATGAGCAGTTCTTC | CASSSNWDTISYNEQFF
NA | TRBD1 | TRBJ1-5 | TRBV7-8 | TGTGCCAGCAGCCGGACAGGGGTAGGCAATCAGCCCCAGCATTTT | CASSRTGVGNQPQHF
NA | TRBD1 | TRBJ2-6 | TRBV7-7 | TGTGCTAGCAGCTCGTTCGGACAGGGTTCCTCTGGGGCCAACGTCCTGACTTTC | CASSSFGQGSSGANVLTF
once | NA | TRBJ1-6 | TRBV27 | TGTGCCAGCAGTCAAAAACTCTCAGGGGTCTACTATAATTCACCCCTCCACTTT | CASSQKLSGVYYNSPLHF
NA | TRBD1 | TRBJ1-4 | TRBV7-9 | TGTGCCAGCAGTTCAACAGGGGGCGCCGTAAAACTGTTTTTT | CASSSTGGAVKLFF
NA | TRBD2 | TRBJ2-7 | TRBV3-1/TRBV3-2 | TGTGCCAGTCAACTAGCGGGAACCTACGAGCAGTACTTC | CASQLAGTYEQYF
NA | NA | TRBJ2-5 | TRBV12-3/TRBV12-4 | TGTGCCAGCAGCTACCAAGAGACCCAGTACTTC | CASSYQETQYF
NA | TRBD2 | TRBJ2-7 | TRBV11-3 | TGTGCCAGCAGCTTATCGGGACTATCCTACGAGCAGTACTTC | CASSLSGLSYEQYF
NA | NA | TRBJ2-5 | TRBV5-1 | TGCGCCAGCAGCTTTAACAGGGTGGGGGCCCAAGAGACCCAGTACTTC | CASSFNRVGAQETQYF
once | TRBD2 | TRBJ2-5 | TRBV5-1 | TGCGCCAGCAGCTTCATGCAAAGCTTGGCGGGAGACTCAGAGACCCAGTACTTC | CASSFMQSLAGDSETQYF
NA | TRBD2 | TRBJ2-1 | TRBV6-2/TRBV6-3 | TGTGCCAGCAGTTTACAGAGCGGGAGGTCCTACAATGAGCAGTTCTTC | CASSLQSGRSYNEQFF
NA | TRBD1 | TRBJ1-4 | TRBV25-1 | TGTGCCAGCAGTGAATTTGGGACAGCGAATGAAAAACTGTTTTTT | CASSEFGTANEKLFF
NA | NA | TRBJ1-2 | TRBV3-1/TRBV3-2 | TGTGCCAGCAGCCAAGTGGAGACAGGTCCTTATGGCTACACCTTC | CASSQVETGPYGYTF
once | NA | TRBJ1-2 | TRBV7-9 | TGTGCCAGCAGCTTAGTTGCAGGGTCTAACTATGGCTACACCTTC | CASSLVAGSNYGYTF
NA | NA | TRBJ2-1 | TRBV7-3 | TGTGCCAGCAGCTTAATGGGGGGACGTCCGAGCTCCTACAATGAGCAGTTCTTC | CASSLMGGRPSSYNEQFF
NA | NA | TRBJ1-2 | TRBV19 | TGTGCCAGTAGATCGACCCGGGACTCAGGTGGCTACACCTTC | CASRSTRDSGGYTF
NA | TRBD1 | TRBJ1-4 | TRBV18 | TGTGCCAGCTCACCAGGACAGGGTTGGAGCACTAATGAAAAACTGTTTTTT | CASSPGQGWSTNEKLFF
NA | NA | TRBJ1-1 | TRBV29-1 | TGCAGCGTTGTAGCCACAGGGAACACTGAAGCTTTCTTT | CSVVATGNTEAFF
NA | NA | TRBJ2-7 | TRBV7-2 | TGTGCCAGCAGCTTAGTGGGCCCTTCCACCGAGCAGTACTTC | CASSLVGPSTEQYF
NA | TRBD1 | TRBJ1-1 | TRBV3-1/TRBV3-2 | TGTGCCAGCAGCCAAGCGTACCAGTTGGGGGACAGGGTTTCTTCAGCTTTCTTT | CASSQAYQLGDRVSSAFF
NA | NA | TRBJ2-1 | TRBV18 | TGTGCCAGCTCACTTCTCCTGACTTCCTACAATGAGCAGTTCTTC | CASSLLLTSYNEQFF
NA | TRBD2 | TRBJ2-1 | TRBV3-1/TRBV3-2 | TGTGCCAGCAGCCAAGATCCGACTAGCGCGAGCTCCTACAATGAGCAGTTCTTC | CASSQDPTSASSYNEQFF
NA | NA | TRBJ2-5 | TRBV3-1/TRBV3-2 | TGTGCCAGCAGCCAAGTAGGAGACTACCAAGAGACCCAGTACTTC | CASSQVGDYQETQYF
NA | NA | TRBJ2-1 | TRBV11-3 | TGTGCCAGCAGCCCAAGAGGTAGGGTTTTGGGGGGCAATGAGCAGTTCTTC | CASSPRGRVLGGNEQFF
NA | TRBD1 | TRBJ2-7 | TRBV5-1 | TGCGCCAGCAGCCGGGGACAGGGAAACGAGCAGTACTTC | CASSRGQGNEQYF
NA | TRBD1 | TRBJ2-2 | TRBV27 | TGTGCCAGCAGCATAAGGACAGGACGAGGCACCGGGGAGCTGTTTTTT | CASSIRTGRGTGELFF
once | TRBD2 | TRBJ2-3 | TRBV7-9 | TGTGCCAGCAGCGCAGGACTAGCGGGTAGCACAGATACGCAGTATTTT | CASSAGLAGSTDTQYF
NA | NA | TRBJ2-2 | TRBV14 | TGTGCCAGCAGCCAAGCTTCAGGCTACACCGGGGAGCTGTTTTTT | CASSQASGYTGELFF
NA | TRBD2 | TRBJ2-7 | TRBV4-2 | TGTGCCAGCAGCCAAGATCTAGCTAGCGGGAGATCAGACAGGACCTACGAGCAGTACTTC | CASSQDLASGRSDRTYEQYF
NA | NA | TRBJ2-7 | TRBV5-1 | TGCGCCAGCAGCACCCAGGGGAACGCCTACGAGCAGTACTTC | CASSTQGNAYEQYF
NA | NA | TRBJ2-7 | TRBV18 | TGTGCCAGCTCACCAAACTATTACTACGAGCAGTACTTC | CASSPNYYYEQYF
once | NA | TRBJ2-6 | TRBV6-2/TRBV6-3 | TGTGCCAGCAGCCCTTTAGCCCGCTCTGGGGCCAACGTCCTGACTTTC | CASSPLARSGANVLTF
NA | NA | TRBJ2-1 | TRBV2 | TGTGCCAGCAGCTCAAGGGGGCTAGCGGGCGGAACCTACAATGAGCAGTTCTTC | CASSSRGLAGGTYNEQFF
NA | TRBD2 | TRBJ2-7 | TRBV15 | TGTGCCACCAGCAGAGATCCCGGACTAGGCTACGAGCAGTACTTC | CATSRDPGLGYEQYF
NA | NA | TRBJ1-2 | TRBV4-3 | TGCGCCAGCAGCCAAGGGGCCAGGGTAAGCGGCTACACCTTC | CASSQGARVSGYTF
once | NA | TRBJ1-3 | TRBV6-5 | TGTGCCAGCAGTTACTCGACCAGGCGCTCTGGAAACACCATATATTTT | CASSYSTRRSGNTIYF
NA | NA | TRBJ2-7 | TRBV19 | TGTGCCAGTAGTATCCGCCGGGAGAGCTCCTACGAGCAGTACTTC | CASSIRRESSYEQYF
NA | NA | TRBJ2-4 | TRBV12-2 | TGTGCAAGTCGCCAACTCATCCGGGAACACGGGAAAAACATTCAGTACTTC | CASRQLIREHGKNIQYF
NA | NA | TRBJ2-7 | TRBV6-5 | TGTGCCAGCAGTTACTCGCGGGAAAGGTTAAACTTC | CASSYSRERLNF
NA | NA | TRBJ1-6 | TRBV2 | TGTGCCAGCACCACTAGCTCCTATAATTCACCCCTCCACTTT | CASTTSSYNSPLHF
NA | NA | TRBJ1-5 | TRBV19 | TGTGCCAGTAGTAGAACAGAAATCCTAAATCAGCCCCAGCATTTT | CASSRTEILNQPQHF
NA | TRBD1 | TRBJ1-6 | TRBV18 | TGTGCCAGCTCACCGGTTCCTACAGGGGCTCATTCACCCCTCCACTTT | CASSPVPTGAHSPLHF